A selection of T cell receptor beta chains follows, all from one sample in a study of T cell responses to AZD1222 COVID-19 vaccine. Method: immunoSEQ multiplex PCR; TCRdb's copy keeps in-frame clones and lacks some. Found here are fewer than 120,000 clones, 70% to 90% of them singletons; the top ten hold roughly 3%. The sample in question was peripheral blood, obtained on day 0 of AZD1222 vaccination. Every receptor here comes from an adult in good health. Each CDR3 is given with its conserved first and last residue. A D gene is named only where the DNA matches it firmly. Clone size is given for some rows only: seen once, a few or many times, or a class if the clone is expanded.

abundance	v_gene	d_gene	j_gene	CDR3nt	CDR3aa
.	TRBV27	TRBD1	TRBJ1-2	TGTGCCAGCAGTTTAAAGGGGGCATATGGCTACACCTTC	CASSLKGAYGYTF
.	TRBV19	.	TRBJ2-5	TGTGCCAGTAGCCCGACTGGGATACAAGAGACCCAGTACTTC	CASSPTGIQETQYF
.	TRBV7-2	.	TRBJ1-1	TGTGCCAGCAGCAGGGGGGGATCGAACACTGAAGCTTTCTTT	CASSRGGSNTEAFF
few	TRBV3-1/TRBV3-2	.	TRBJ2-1	TGTGCCAGCAGCCCAAGTTGGGACAATGAGCAGTTCTTC	CASSPSWDNEQFF
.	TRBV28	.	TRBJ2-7	TGTGCCATAACAGACAGCTCCTACGAGCAGTACTTC	CAITDSSYEQYF
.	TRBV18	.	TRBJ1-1	TGTGCCAGCTCACCACCGACGGGCACTGAAGCTTTCTTT	CASSPPTGTEAFF
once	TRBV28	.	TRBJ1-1	TGTGCCAGCAGTTTACAGGGTGGCACTGAAGCTTTCTTT	CASSLQGGTEAFF
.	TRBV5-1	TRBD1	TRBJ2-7	TGCGCCAGCAGCTTGGGGGACAGGCCGGTTTCCTACGAGCAGTACTTC	CASSLGDRPVSYEQYF
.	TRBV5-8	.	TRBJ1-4	TGTGCCAGCAGCTTGGGGGCGAGTCGGGAAAAACTGTTTTTT	CASSLGASREKLFF
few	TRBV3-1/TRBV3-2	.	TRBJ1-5	TGTGCCAGCAGCCCGAGGGGCGGAAATCAGCCCCAGCATTTT	CASSPRGGNQPQHF
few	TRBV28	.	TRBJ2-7	TGTGCCAGCAGACCTCGCCGGGCAGGGGAGGTCGAGCAGTACTTC	CASRPRRAGEVEQYF
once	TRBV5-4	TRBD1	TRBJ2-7	TGTGCCAGCAGCTTGAGCCGACAGGGGGCGCACTACGAGCAGTACTTC	CASSLSRQGAHYEQYF
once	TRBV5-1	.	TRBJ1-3	TGCGCCAGCAGCTTGACGGCTTGGGGGGCCTCTGGAAACACCATATATTTT	CASSLTAWGASGNTIYF
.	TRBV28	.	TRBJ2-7	TGTGCCAGCAGTTTAGGTATACGTTCTGGCGAGCAGTACTTC	CASSLGIRSGEQYF
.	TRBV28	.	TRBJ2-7	TGTGCCAGCAGTTTGCAGAGCAAGTCCTACGAGCAGTACTTC	CASSLQSKSYEQYF
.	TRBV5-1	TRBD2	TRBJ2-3	TGCGCCAGCAGCTTGGTTACGAGCGGGGGAAGCACAGATACGCAGTATTTT	CASSLVTSGGSTDTQYF
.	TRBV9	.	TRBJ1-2	TGTGCCAGCAGCCCCCTCGCCTTAGCCAGCCTAAACTATGGCTACACCTTC	CASSPLALASLNYGYTF
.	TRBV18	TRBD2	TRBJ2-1	TGTGCCAGCTCACTGCGGACTAGCGGGGTCTACAATGAGCAGTTCTTC	CASSLRTSGVYNEQFF
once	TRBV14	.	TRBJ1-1	TGTGCCAGCAGCCAAGACAGGTTTATGAACACTGAAGCTTTCTTT	CASSQDRFMNTEAFF
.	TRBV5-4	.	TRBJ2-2	TGTGCCAGCAGCCGACAACAGGGGAACACCGGGGAGCTGTTTTTT	CASSRQQGNTGELFF
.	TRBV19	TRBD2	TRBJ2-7	TGTGCCAGTAGTATTACTAGCGGGGGATCCTACGAGCAGTACTTC	CASSITSGGSYEQYF
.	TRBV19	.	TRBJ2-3	TGTGCCAGTAAAGGTAGAGGGGACTTTACAGATACGCAGTATTTT	CASKGRGDFTDTQYF
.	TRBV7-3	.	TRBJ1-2	TGTGCCAGCAGCCTCGACAGTAACTATGGCTACACCTTC	CASSLDSNYGYTF
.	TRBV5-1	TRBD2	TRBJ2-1	TGCGCCAGCAGGCCCGGGACTAGCAATGAGCAGTTCTTC	CASRPGTSNEQFF
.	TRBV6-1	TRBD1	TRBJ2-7	TGTGCCAGCAGTGAAGGGCGGACAGGCCTCTACGAGCAGTACTTC	CASSEGRTGLYEQYF
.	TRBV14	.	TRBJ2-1	TGTGCCAGCAGCCAAGTTAAAGGGGTGGGCCACAATGAGCAGTTCTTC	CASSQVKGVGHNEQFF
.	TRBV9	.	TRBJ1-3	TGTGCCAGCAGCGTAGGGGAGGGTCCTGGAAACACCATATATTTT	CASSVGEGPGNTIYF
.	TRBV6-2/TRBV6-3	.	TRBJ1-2	TGTGCCAGCAGCAAGACGGGTCATGGCTACACCTTC	CASSKTGHGYTF
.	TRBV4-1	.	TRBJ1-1	TGCGCCAGCAGCCATTTTGGCGGGGGGGTGAACACTGAAGCTTTCTTT	CASSHFGGGVNTEAFF
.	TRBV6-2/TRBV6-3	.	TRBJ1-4	TGTGCCAGCAGTAAGGAGGCAACTAATGAAAAACTGTTTTTT	CASSKEATNEKLFF
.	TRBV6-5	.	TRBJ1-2	TGTGCCAGCAGAACCGGGCCGGATGCTCACTATGGCTACACCTTC	CASRTGPDAHYGYTF
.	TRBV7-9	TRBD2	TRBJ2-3	TGTGCCAGCAGACCCGGGGGAGCGGGGACAGATACGCAGTATTTT	CASRPGGAGTDTQYF
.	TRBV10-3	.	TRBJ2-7	TGTGCCATCAGTGAGTCGGGGGCGGTTGGGGGACTAAGCCACTTC	CAISESGAVGGLSHF
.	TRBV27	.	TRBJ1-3	TGTGCCAGCAGTTTAAGGGGGGTCTCTGGAAACACCATATATTTT	CASSLRGVSGNTIYF
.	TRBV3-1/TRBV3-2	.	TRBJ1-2	TGTGCCAGCAGCCAAGATCCACAGGCGGCCCCCCGGGGCTACACCTTC	CASSQDPQAAPRGYTF
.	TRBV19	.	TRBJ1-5	TGTGCCAGTAGTGTACAGGGCAATCAGCCCCAGCATTTT	CASSVQGNQPQHF
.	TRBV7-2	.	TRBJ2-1	TGTGCCAGCAGCCCCATAGGGCTCTCAGGAGATGAGCAGTTCTTC	CASSPIGLSGDEQFF
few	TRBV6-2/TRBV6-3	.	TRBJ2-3	TGTGCCAGCAGTTACTCTCCGTTCGGAGATACGCAGTATTTT	CASSYSPFGDTQYF
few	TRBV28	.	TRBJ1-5	TGTGCCAGCAGTTTATTGGGCAATCAGGGCGCGGGCAATCAGCCCCAGCATTTT	CASSLLGNQGAGNQPQHF
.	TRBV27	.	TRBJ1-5	TGTGCCAGCAGTTTTAAGGGCTTCGGGTCCAATCAGCCCCAGCATTTT	CASSFKGFGSNQPQHF
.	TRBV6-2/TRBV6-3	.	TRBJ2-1	TGTGCCAGCAGTTACCCAGGCCGGCGGCGGGGCAATGAGCAGTTCTTC	CASSYPGRRRGNEQFF
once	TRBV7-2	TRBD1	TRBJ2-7	TGTGCCAGCAGCTCCCTGACCGGACAGGGCCTCTACGAGCAGTACTTC	CASSSLTGQGLYEQYF
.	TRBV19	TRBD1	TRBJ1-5	TGTGCCAGTAGGGGATTAAGGGACAGGGATAATCAGCCCCAGCATTTT	CASRGLRDRDNQPQHF
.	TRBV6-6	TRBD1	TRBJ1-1	TGTGCCAGCAGTCCTAACCCTCGACAGGGATCGGGCCAAACGAACACTGAAGCTTTCTTT	CASSPNPRQGSGQTNTEAFF
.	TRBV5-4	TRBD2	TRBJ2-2	TGTGCCAGCAGCTTACGACTAGCGTGGAACACCGGGGAGCTGTTTTTT	CASSLRLAWNTGELFF
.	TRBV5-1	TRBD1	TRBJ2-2	TGCGCCAGCAGCTTGGCCGCGACAGGGGGCTCCGGGGAGCTGTTTTTT	CASSLAATGGSGELFF
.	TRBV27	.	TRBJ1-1	TGTGCCAGCAGTTTATTTGGGGGTACCCCGGGCGCTGAAGCTTTCTTT	CASSLFGGTPGAEAFF
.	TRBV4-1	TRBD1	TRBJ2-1	TGCGCCAGCAGCCAAGGAGGGGGCGCATTCGATGAGCAGTTCTTC	CASSQGGGAFDEQFF
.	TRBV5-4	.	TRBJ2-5	TGTGCCAGCAGCTTAGACCAGGTGGAGACCCAGTACTTC	CASSLDQVETQYF
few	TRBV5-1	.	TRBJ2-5	TGCGCCAGCAGCTCGCCTCTAACGGCCGACCAAGAGACCCAGTACTTC	CASSSPLTADQETQYF
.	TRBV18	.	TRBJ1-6	TGTGCCAGCTCAGGAGCCAAGCGACAGTTTCCTTATAATTCACCCCTCCACTTT	CASSGAKRQFPYNSPLHF
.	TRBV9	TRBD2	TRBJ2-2	TGTGCCAGCAGCGTACGGGCGGGAGGGGAGGCCGGGGAGCTGTTTTTT	CASSVRAGGEAGELFF
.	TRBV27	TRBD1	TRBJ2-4	TGTGCCAGCAGAGACCGACAGGGCTTAGCCAAAAACATTCAGTACTTC	CASRDRQGLAKNIQYF
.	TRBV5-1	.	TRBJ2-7	TGCGCCAGCAGCTTGGCGCCAGGCCCCTACGAGCAGTACTTC	CASSLAPGPYEQYF